Included here is one TCR beta chain sequence, with context. Its recognized antigen is unknown. Base qualities are not provided; no much larger clone lies one nucleotide away. This sample is part of a study of blood T cell repertoires in COVID-19 (dated by TCRdb to 2019 to 2021). Regarding the study in general: Collaborator samples came from the United States, Italy and Spain and covered acute and convalescent phases of COVID-19. A freely available public database, intended as a resource for researchers studying the immune response to SARS-CoV-2, is where the repertoires were released. The prospective study material was composed of cDNA or gDNA derived from T cells, B-cell-depleted T cells, or PBMCs. The samples were drawn from the first 160 participants of the ongoing ImmuneRACE study and from over 950 subjects provided by 6 global collaborators. The dataset comprised deeply sampled blood TCRbeta repertoires from subjects exposed to, actively infected with, or recovered from COVID-19. Where HLA class I and class II types were available, the types were taken from metadata supplied by the sample provider, not from assay-based typing. The sample metadata nearly always contained a de-identified subject ID, COVID-19 status, age in years and sex. Overall study outcomes, separate from this receptor: The quantity of clinical and demographic metadata differed by source and by participant and was supplied without curation.

In the prospective study, participants were about 18 to 95 years old, resided in about two dozen geographic areas of the United States, and were enrolled through a virtual design. Cohort assignment in the prospective study relied on participant-reported clinical history from a screening survey and a study questionnaire. For ImmuneRACE Cohort 3, a participant was defined as recovered based on two consecutive negative NP/OP PCR tests, clearance by a healthcare professional, or resolution of symptoms. Each participant in the prospective study had whole blood, serum and a nasopharyngeal or oropharyngeal swab collected by mobile phlebotomists. Additional blood draws and questionnaires over an approximately two-month period could optionally be provided by prospective study participants. Blood samples from the prospective study were shipped frozen or at room temperature prior to DNA extraction. TCRbeta CDR3 regions were amplified from genomic DNA by means of the immunoSEQ Assay, a bias-controlled multiplex PCR. In the authors' own workflow: Within the assay, amplification of reference gene primers was used to estimate how many nucleated cells each sample contained. To quantify the absolute abundance of each unique TCRbeta CDR3 rearrangement, sequence reads were collapsed and filtered. Productive Simpson clonality was computed per sample as the square root of Simpson's diversity index over productive rearrangements. The source is immuneACCESS, and TCRdb retained only in-frame sequences with V and J called. Part of the clones is not carried over; for the studies checked, unresolved V genes explain less than half of this, and the remainder is unexplained. V, J and clone size were drawn from that table, and D and trimming were deduced from the DNA. This sample gives around 300,000 clones in total; about nine tenths of them show up just once. Roughly a tenth of the sample lies in the top ten.

The germline V gene (reference sequence) specifies SGHNT as CDR1 and YYREEE as CDR2. Deletion took 4 bases off V and 8 bases off J, with a span of 13 bases between the germline ends. From cysteine to phenylalanine, the CDR3 is 13 amino acids long. Only CDR3 DNA remains: 39 bases, in frame from the first base. This chain joins TRBV5-4 to TRBJ2-1; the D gene assignment is ambiguous. Sequencing used PBMCs or T cells enriched from blood (not recorded which). The sequence was obtained from a woman aged 25-40 years who had recovered from COVID-19. The sequenced DNA: TGTGCCAGCAGCCCTCCTTCAGTCGATGAGCAGTTCTTC. This gives the protein CASSPPSVDEQFF.